This TCR beta chain was captured in a study of T-cell reconstitution after alpha-beta-depleted transplantation in children. This clonotype was counted many times. The TCRbeta library was prepared with unique molecular identifiers. TCRdb recomputed calls from the PCR reads with MiXCR, one row per CDR3 protein. The sample contains approximately 200,000 distinct CDR3 sequences, less than 15% of which appear only once. There are 16 residues in the CDR3. Trimming removed 6 bases at V and 6 bases at J, with 24 bases between. The source was PBMCs from the stem cell graft donor, collected from the stem cell graft. The receptor was isolated from a human donor who donated a stem cell graft to a child with acute lymphoblastic leukemia. The chain employs TRBV12-3 or TRBV12-4 and TRBJ2-7, with D possibly matching TRBD2 (6 bases). The CDR3 loop reads CASSPTAAGGLFEQYF. The CDR3, as DNA: TGTGCCAGCAGCCCTACCGCAGCGGGCGGTCTGTTCGAGCAGTACTTC.